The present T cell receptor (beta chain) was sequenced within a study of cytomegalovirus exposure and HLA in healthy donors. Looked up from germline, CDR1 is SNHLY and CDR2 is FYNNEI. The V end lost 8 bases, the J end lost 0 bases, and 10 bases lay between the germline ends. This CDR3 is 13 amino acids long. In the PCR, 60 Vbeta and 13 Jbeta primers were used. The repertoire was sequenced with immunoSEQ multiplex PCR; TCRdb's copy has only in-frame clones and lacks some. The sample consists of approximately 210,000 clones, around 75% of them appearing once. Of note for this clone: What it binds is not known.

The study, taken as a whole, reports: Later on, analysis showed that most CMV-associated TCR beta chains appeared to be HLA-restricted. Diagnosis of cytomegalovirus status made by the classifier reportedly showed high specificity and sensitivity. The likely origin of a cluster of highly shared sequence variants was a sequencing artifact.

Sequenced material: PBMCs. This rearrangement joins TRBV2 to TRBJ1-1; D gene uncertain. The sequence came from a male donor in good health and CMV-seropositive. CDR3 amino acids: CASFFIMNTEAFF. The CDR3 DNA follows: TGTGCCAGCTTTTTTATTATGAACACTGAAGCTTTCTTT.